The source of this T cell receptor beta chain is a study of metastatic and nonmetastatic thyroid tumors. This clone was detected ten times or more. TCRdb re-processed the PCR reads through MiXCR. The sample records 33,000 or so clones, roughly 19% being singletons. Each patient came to thyroid surgery without any prior treatment (of any kind). The germline CDR1 and CDR2 sequences are ENHRY and SYGVKD. V lost 5 bases, J lost 7 bases, and 12 bases lay in between. The CDR3 is 13 residues long. This receptor was taken from a female donor with papillary thyroid cancer or a benign thyroid nodule (not recorded which). Some clones in this sample may be carry-over from other donors' samples. The source material was blood. This chain uses TRBV10-3 with TRBJ1-5; a possible D gene is TRBD1 (6 bases). The CDR3 sequence is CAISPEQGQPQHF. The DNA for the CDR3 is TGTGCCATCAGTCCAGAACAGGGCCAGCCCCAGCATTTT.